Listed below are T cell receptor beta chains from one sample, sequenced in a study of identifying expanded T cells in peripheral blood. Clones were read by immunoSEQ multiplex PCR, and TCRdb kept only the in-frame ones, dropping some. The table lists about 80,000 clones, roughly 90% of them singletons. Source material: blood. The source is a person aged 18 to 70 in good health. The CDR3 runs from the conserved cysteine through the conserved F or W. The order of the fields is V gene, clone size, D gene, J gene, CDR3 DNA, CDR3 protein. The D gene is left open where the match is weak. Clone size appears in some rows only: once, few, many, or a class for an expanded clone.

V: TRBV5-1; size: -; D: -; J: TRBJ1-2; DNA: TGCGCCAGCACCCAAACACCAGACTATGGCTACACCTTC; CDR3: CASTQTPDYGYTF
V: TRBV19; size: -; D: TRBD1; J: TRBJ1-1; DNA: TGTGCCAGTAATCGGGACAGGGGGCTTAAAGAAGCTTTCTTT; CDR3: CASNRDRGLKEAFF
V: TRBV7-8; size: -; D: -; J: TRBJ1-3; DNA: TGTGCCAGCAGCGAAAGAGGAGGTGGGGGAAACACCATATATTTT; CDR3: CASSERGGGGNTIYF
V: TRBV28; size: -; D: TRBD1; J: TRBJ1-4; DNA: TGTGCCAGCAGTACCCGGACAGGGCAAATTAATGAAAAACTGTTTTTT; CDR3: CASSTRTGQINEKLFF
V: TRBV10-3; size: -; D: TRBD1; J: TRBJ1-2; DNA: TGTGCCGCTTCACTTGACAGGGGGCGGCAATTAGGTGGCTACACCTTC; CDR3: CAASLDRGRQLGGYTF
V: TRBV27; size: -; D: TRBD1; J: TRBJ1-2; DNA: TGTGCCAGCAGACGGACAGGGGGAAACTATGGCTACACCTTC; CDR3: CASRRTGGNYGYTF
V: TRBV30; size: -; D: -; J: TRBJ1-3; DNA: TGTGCCTGGAAAAGAGGAACCGACAGGACATACTCTGGAAACACCATATATTTT; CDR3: CAWKRGTDRTYSGNTIYF
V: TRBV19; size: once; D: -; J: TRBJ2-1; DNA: TGTGCCAGTAGTGCGGGCCTCGGCAATGAGCAGTTCTTC; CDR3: CASSAGLGNEQFF
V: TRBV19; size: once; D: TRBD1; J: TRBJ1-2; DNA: TGTGCCAGTAGTATAGCAAGACAGGGTGGCTACACCTTC; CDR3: CASSIARQGGYTF
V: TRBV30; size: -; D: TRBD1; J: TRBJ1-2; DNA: TGTGCCTGGAGCGCCGGGACAGGATTCACCAGTCTCTATGGCTACACCTTC; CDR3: CAWSAGTGFTSLYGYTF
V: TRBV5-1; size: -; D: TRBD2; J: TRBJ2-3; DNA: TGCGCCAGCAGCTTCCTAGCGGGGGGGAAGGCAGATACGCAGTATTTT; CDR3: CASSFLAGGKADTQYF
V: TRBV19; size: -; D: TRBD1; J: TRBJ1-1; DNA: TGTGCCAGTAGTATTAGCCCCCGGACAGGGGGCACTGAAGCTTTCTTT; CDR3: CASSISPRTGGTEAFF
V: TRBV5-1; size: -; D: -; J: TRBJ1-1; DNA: TGCGCCAGCGCCTCCGGACAGCCGAACACTGAAGCTTTCTTT; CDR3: CASASGQPNTEAFF
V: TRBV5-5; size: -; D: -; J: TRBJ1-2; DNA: TGTGCCAGCAGCTTTAAAAGCAACTATGGCTACACCTTC; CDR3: CASSFKSNYGYTF
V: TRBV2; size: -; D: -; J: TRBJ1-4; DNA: TGTGCCAGCAGAGGCTCAGAAAAACTGTTTTTT; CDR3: CASRGSEKLFF
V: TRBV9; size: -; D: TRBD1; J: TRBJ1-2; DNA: TGTGCCAGCAGCGAGAGTACAGGGGGCCATGGCTACACCTTC; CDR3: CASSESTGGHGYTF
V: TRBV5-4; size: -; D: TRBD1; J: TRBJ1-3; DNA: TGTGCCAGCAGCTTAGGGGGACAGGGTGGGCGTAACATATATTTT; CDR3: CASSLGGQGGRNIYF
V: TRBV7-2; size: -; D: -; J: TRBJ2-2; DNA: TGTGCCAGCAGTCCCTGGGTGGACGGAGGGACCGGGGAGCTGTTTTTT; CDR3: CASSPWVDGGTGELFF
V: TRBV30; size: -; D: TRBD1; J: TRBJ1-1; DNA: TGTGCCTCCACCCCTATGACAGGGCACACTGAAGCTTTCTTT; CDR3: CASTPMTGHTEAFF
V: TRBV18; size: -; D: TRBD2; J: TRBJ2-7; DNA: TGTGCCAGCTCACCAGGGGCGGGAGGTTCTGGCGAGCAGTACTTC; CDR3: CASSPGAGGSGEQYF
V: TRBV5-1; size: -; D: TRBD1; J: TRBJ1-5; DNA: TGCGCCAGCAGCTTGGGGACAGGGAGGAATCAGCCCCAGCATTTT; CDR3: CASSLGTGRNQPQHF
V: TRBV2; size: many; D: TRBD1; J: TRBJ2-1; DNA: TGTGCCAGCAGGAGTACCGGGACAGCCTACAATGAGCAGTTCTTC; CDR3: CASRSTGTAYNEQFF
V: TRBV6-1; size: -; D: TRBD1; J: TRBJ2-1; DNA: TGTGCCAGCAGTGAACCGGCAGGGGGCGGGAATGAGCAGTTCTTC; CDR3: CASSEPAGGGNEQFF
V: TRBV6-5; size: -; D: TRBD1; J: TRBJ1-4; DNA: TGTGCCAGCAGTCTGCGGGACAGGGGGGAAAAACTGTTTTTT; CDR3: CASSLRDRGEKLFF
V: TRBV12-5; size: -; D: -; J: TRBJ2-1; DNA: TGTGCTAGTGGTTCAGACAGGACCTACAATGAGCAGTTCTTC; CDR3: CASGSDRTYNEQFF